The rows below give T cell receptor beta chains drawn from one sample of a study of blood T cell repertoires in COVID-19. Generated by immunoSEQ multiplex PCR, the TCRdb table keeps only in-frame clones and is missing some. Altogether fewer than 250,000 clones are present, about 86% being singletons, with the ten largest covering more than 8%. Input material: peripheral blood. Receptors were obtained from a woman aged 50 to 60 with acute or convalescent COVID-19. The CDR3 runs from the conserved cysteine through the conserved F or W.

TRBV7-2,TRBJ2-7,CASSRGQGALYEQYF
TRBV10-1,TRBJ2-7,CASSEGRGQGYDEQYF
TRBV1,TRBJ2-3,CTSSSSRAGGGDTQYF
TRBV10-2,TRBJ2-5,CASIFATGLGETQYF
TRBV27,TRBJ2-7,CASSLGTGSYEQYF
TRBV2,TRBJ1-3,CASSITGSGNTIYF
TRBV12-3/TRBV12-4,TRBJ1-5,CASSQANQPQHF
TRBV5-4,TRBJ1-1,CASRGEDRTEAFF
TRBV10-3,TRBJ2-3,CAIEGDSSTDTQYF
TRBV18,TRBJ2-5,CASSPLGTGRGETQYF
TRBV28,TRBJ2-3,CASSFLAGTDTQYF
TRBV9,TRBJ2-5,CASSVGVAGDRETQYF
TRBV14,TRBJ2-2,CASSQLTTTGELFF
TRBV3-1/TRBV3-2,TRBJ2-3,CASSPHSGSDTQYF
TRBV4-2,TRBJ2-3,CASSPSGNTDTQYF
TRBV2,TRBJ2-7,CASSEAQGTGVYEQYF
TRBV7-8,TRBJ2-1,CASSLGGGGDEQFF
TRBV24-1,TRBJ2-1,CATSDISGRGGNEQFF
TRBV7-2,TRBJ2-7,CASSLEGPSDEQYF
TRBV27,TRBJ2-3,CASSPRGPQMYF
TRBV7-2,TRBJ1-1,CASSPRSTEAFF
TRBV28,TRBJ2-1,CASTMDRFSYNEQFF
TRBV5-1,TRBJ2-4,CASSPTSGGNIQYF
TRBV27,TRBJ2-7,CASSLGSGRANLYEQYF
TRBV28,TRBJ2-3,CASIPGTGSWAGTDTQYF
TRBV19,TRBJ1-1,CASSMGPGQNTEAFF
TRBV7-2,TRBJ1-2,CASSRGDRAYGYTF
TRBV24-1,TRBJ2-3,CATSDPLAGTTDTQYF
TRBV3-1/TRBV3-2,TRBJ2-7,CASSPTGFGGRSYEQYF
TRBV19,TRBJ2-7,CASSFGQAYEQYF
TRBV28,TRBJ2-5,CASTKGLAGRSKTQYF
TRBV27,TRBJ1-5,CASSLKGVQPQHF
TRBV11-2,TRBJ2-5,CASSPTSGSPETQYF
TRBV1,TRBJ2-3,CTSSQDSAGGRPQYF
TRBV10-3,TRBJ2-1,CAISGRGNEQFF
TRBV9,TRBJ2-7,CASSGTGVEQYF
TRBV2,TRBJ2-7,CASSDRVFSYEQYF
TRBV2,TRBJ2-7,CASSADTYEQYF
TRBV2,TRBJ1-4,CASSEEFWDTGEKLFF
TRBV14,TRBJ1-1,CASSQDRGSAFF
TRBV29-1,TRBJ1-1,CSVGQGMGTEAFF
TRBV28,TRBJ2-7,CASSFRDSPFGAGYF
TRBV9,TRBJ2-7,CASSVGGELPLYEQYF
TRBV28,TRBJ2-1,CASSFRDRVYNEQFF
TRBV6-1,TRBJ1-5,CASSEAAGAQTQPQHF
TRBV11-3,TRBJ1-1,CASSLDSNTEAFF
TRBV9,TRBJ2-5,CASSRGVAGAETQYF
TRBV2,TRBJ2-7,CASTARTSGPPYEQYF
TRBV6-5,TRBJ1-2,CASTLGQGNYGYTF
TRBV13,TRBJ2-7,CASSPPLERVYEQYF
TRBV30,TRBJ2-7,CAWSVLPDEQYF
TRBV7-2,TRBJ2-3,CASSWTSVTDTQYF
TRBV2,TRBJ1-1,CASKQDTTEAFF
TRBV27,TRBJ2-5,CASTSRDRKQETQYF